This TCR beta chain was recorded in a study of blood T cell repertoires in COVID-19. Study summary: Collection of acute and convalescent COVID-19 samples took place in the United States, Italy and Spain.

All enrollees were roughly 18 to 90 years old and from 24 US areas. V was clipped by 2 bases and J by 4 bases, with 11 bases between them. The CDR3 covers 14 residues. Germline CDR1 is SGHRS and CDR2 is YFSETQ. Sequenced by immunoSEQ multiplex PCR; TCRdb stores in-frame clones only, minus some. This table has over 130,000 clones, approximately 84% appearing once. The sequenced material came from PBMCs or T cells enriched from blood (not recorded which). The chain employs TRBV5-1 and TRBJ2-3; perhaps TRBD2 as D (6 bases). The clonotype originates from a woman aged 18-29 years who had been exposed to COVID-19. CDR3 residues: CASSFGGKSDTQYF. CDR3 in DNA: TGCGCCAGCAGCTTCGGGGGAAAGTCAGATACGCAGTATTTT.